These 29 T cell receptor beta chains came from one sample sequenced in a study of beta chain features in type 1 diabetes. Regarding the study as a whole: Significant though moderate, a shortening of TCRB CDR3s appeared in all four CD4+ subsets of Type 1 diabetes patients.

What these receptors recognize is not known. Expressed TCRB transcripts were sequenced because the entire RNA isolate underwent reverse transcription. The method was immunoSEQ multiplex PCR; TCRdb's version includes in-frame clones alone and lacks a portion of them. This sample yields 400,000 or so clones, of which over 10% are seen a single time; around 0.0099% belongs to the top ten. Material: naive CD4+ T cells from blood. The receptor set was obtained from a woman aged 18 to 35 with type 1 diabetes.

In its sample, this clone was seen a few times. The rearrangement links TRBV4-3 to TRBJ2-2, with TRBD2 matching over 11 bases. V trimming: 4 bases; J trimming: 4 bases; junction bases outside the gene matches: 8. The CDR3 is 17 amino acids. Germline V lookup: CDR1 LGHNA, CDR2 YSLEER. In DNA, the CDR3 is TGCGCCAGCAGCCGACACGGGACTAGCGGTTCCACCGGGGAGCTGTTTTTT. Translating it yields CASSRHGTSGSTGELFF.

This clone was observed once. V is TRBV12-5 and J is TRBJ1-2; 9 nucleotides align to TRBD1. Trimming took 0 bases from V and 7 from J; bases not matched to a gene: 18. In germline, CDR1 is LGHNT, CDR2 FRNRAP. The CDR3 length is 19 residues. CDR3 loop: CASGLVLGVWDRDSGGYTF. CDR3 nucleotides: TGTGCTAGTGGTTTGGTACTTGGAGTTTGGGACAGGGATTCCGGTGGCTACACCTTC.

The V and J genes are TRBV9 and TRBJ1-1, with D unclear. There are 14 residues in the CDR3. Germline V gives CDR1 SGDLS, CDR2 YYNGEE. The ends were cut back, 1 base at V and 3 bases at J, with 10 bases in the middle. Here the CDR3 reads CASSVIPRDTEAFF. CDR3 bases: TGTGCCAGCAGCGTAATCCCCCGCGACACTGAAGCTTTCTTT.

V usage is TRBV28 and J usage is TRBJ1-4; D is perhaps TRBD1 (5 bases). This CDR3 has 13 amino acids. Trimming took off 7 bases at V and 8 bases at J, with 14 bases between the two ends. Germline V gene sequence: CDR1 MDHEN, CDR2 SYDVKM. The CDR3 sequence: CASISGGNEKLFF. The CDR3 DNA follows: TGTGCCAGCATATCCGGGGGGAACGAAAAACTGTTTTTT.

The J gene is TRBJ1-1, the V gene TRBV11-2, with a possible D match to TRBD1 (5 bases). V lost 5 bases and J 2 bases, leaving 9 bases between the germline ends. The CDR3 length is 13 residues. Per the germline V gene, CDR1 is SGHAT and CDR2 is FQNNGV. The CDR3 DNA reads TGTGCCAGCAGCCCTGACAGTAACACTGAAGCTTTCTTT. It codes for CASSPDSNTEAFF.

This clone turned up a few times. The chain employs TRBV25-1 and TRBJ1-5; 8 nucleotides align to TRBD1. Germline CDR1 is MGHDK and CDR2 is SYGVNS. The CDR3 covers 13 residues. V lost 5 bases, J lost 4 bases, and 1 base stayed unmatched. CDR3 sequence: CASSTGGNQPQHF. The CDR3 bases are TGTGCCAGCAGTACAGGGGGAAATCAGCCCCAGCATTTT.

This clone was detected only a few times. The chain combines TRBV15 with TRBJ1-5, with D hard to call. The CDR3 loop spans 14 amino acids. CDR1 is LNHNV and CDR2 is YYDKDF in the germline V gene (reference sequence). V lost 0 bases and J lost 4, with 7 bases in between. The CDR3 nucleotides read TGTGCCACCAGCAGAGATCGGCGGAATCAGCCCCAGCATTTT. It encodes CATSRDRRNQPQHF.

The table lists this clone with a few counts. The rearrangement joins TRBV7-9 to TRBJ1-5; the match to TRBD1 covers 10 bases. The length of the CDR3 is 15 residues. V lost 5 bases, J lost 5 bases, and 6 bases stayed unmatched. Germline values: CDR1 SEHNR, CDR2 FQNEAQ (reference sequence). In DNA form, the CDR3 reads TGTGCCAGCAGCGGATCCGGGACAGGGGATCAGCCCCAGCATTTT. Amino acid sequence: CASSGSGTGDQPQHF.

CDR3 amino acids: CASSLEGLWEEKLFF. The CDR3 DNA reads TGCGCCAGCAGCTTGGAAGGGCTTTGGGAGGAAAAACTGTTTTTT. V usage is TRBV5-1 and J usage is TRBJ1-4; the D is unclear. The CDR3 contains 15 residues. V was trimmed by 0 bases and J by 8 bases, leaving 14 bases between them. CDR1 and CDR2 from the germline V gene are SGHRS and YFSETQ.

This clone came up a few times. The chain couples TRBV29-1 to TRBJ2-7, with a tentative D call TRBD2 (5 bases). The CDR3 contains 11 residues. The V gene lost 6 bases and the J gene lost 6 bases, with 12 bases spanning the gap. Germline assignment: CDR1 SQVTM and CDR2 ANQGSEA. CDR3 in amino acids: CSVGTRTEQYF. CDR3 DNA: TGCAGCGTGGGAACTAGGACCGAGCAGTACTTC.

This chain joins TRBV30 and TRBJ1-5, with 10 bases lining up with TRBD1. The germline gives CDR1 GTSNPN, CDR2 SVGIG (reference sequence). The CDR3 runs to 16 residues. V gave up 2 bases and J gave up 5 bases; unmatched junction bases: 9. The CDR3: CAWSTAGTGVYQPQHF. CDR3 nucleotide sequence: TGTGCCTGGAGTACAGCCGGGACAGGGGTCTATCAGCCCCAGCATTTT.

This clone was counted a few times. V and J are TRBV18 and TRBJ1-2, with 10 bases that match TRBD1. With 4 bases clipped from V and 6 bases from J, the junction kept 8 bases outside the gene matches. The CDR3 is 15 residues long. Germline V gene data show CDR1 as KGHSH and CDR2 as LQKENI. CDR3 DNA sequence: TGTGCCAGCTCACTACAACCGGGACAGGGGAATGGCTACACCTTC. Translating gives CASSLQPGQGNGYTF.

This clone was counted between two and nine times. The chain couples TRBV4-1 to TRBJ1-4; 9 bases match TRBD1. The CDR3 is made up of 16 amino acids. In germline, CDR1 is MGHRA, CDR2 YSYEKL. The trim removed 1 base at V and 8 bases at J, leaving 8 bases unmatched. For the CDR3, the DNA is TGCGCCAGCAGCCAAGGGTGGTGGGACAGGGACGAAAAACTGTTTTTT. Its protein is CASSQGWWDRDEKLFF.

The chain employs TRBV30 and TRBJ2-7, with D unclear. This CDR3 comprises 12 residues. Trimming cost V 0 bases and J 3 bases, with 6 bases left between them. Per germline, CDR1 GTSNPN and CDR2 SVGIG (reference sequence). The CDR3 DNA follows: TGTGCCTGGAGTGTTAACTTCTACGAGCAGTACTTC. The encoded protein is CAWSVNFYEQYF.

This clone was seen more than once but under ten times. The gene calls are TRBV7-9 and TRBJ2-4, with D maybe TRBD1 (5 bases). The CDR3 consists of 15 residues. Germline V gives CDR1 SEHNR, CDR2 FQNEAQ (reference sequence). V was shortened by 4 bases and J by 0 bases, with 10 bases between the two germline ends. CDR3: CASSSDSLAKNIQYF. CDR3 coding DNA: TGTGCCAGCAGCTCAGACAGTTTAGCCAAAAACATTCAGTACTTC.

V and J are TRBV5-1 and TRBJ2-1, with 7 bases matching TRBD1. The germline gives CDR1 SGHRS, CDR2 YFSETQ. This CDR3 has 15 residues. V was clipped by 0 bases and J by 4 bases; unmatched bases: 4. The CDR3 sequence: CASSLEGQSYNEQFF. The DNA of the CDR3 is TGCGCCAGCAGCTTGGAGGGACAGTCGTACAATGAGCAGTTCTTC.

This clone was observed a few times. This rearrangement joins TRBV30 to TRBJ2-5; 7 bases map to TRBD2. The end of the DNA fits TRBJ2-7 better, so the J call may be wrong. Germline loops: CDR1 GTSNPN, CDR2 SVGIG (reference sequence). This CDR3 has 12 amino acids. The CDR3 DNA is TGTGCCTGGAGTTCTAGCGGTTACGAGCAGTACTTC. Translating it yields CAWSSSGYEQYF.

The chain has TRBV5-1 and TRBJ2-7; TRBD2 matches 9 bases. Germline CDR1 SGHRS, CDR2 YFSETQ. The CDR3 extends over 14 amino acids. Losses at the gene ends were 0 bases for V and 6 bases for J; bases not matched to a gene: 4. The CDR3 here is CASSLVGTSLEQYF. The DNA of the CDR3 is TGCGCCAGCAGCTTGGTTGGGACTAGCCTCGAGCAGTACTTC.

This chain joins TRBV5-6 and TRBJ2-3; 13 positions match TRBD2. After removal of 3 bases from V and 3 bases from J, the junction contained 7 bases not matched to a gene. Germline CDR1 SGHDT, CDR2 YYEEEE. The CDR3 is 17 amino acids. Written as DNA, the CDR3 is TGTGCCAGCAGCTGGGGACTAGCGGGGTTGGGTACAGATACGCAGTATTTT. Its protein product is CASSWGLAGLGTDTQYF.

CDR3: CASIRGGQAWEQYF. The CDR3 coding sequence is TGTGCCAGCATAAGGGGGGGGCAAGCCTGGGAGCAGTACTTC. The rearrangement joins TRBV6-6 to TRBJ2-7; D perhaps matches TRBD2 (7 bases). Germline V gene sequence: CDR1 MNHNY, CDR2 SVGAGI (reference sequence). V lost 7 bases to trimming and J lost 7 bases, with 20 bases between them. CDR3 length equals 14 residues.

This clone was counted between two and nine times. In nucleotides, the CDR3 is TGTGCCAGCAGTGAGAGGAACACTGAAGCTTTCTTT. Translating it yields CASSERNTEAFF. The genes are TRBV6-6 and TRBJ1-1, with unresolved D. This CDR3 region has 12 residues. Per germline, CDR1 MNHNY and CDR2 SVGAGI (reference sequence). V was trimmed by 5 bases and J by 1 base, leaving 5 bases between them.

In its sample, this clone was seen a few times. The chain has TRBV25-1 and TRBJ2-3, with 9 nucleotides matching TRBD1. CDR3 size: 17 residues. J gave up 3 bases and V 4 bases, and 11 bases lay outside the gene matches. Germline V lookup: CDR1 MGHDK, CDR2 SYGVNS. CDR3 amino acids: CASSGVLGQGGTDTQYF. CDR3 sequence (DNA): TGTGCCAGCAGTGGGGTGCTGGGACAGGGAGGGACAGATACGCAGTATTTT.

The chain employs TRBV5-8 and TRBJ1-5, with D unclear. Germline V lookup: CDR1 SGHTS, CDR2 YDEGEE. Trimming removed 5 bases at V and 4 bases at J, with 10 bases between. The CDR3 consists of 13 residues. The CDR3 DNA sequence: TGTGCCAGCAGGACACTAGATAATCAGCCCCAGCATTTT. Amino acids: CASRTLDNQPQHF.

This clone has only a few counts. In DNA form, the CDR3 reads TGTGCCTGGAGTGCCGGACAGGCAGATACGCAGTATTTT. Translation gives CAWSAGQADTQYF. This rearrangement joins TRBV30 to TRBJ2-3; 7 bases agree with TRBD1. Germline V lookup: CDR1 GTSNPN, CDR2 SVGIG (reference sequence). The CDR3 sequence is 13 residues long. V lost 1 base, J lost 4 bases, and 2 bases stayed unmatched.

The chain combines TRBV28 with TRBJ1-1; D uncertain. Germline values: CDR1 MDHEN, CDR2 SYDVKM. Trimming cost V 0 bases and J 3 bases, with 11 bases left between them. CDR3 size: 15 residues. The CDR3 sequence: CASSLWVTAHTEAFF. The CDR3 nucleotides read TGTGCCAGCAGTTTATGGGTTACAGCCCACACTGAAGCTTTCTTT.

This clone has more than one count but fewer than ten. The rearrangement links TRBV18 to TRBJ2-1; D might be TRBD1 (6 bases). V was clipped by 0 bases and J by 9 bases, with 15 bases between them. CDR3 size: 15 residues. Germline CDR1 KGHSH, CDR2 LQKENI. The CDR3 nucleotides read TGTGCCAGCTCACCACCGGCAGGGGTACGCGCTGAGCAGTTCTTC. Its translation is CASSPPAGVRAEQFF.

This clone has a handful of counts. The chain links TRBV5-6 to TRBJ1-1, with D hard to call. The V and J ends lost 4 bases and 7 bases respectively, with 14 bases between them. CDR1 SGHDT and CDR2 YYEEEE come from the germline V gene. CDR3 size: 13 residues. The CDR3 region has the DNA TGTGCCAGCAGCGCCATGGGAGGAGATGAAGCTTTCTTT. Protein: CASSAMGGDEAFF.

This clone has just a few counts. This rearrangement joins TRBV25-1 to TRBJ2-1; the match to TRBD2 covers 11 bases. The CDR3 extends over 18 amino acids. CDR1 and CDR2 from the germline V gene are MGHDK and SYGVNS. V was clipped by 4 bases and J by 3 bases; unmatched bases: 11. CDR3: CASSVQLAGASVYNEQFF. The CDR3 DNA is TGTGCCAGCAGTGTACAACTAGCGGGAGCTTCGGTCTACAATGAGCAGTTCTTC.

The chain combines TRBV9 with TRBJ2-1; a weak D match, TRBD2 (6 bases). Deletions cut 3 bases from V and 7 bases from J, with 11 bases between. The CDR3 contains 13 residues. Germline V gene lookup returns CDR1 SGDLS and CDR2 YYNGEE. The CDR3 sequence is CASSGGVTNEQFF. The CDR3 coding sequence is TGTGCCAGCAGCGGGGGGGTAACAAATGAGCAGTTCTTC. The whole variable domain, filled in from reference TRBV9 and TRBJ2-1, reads DSGVTQTPKHLITATGQRVTLRCSPRSGDLSVYWYQQSLDQGLQFLIQYYNGEERAKGNILERFSAQQFPDLHSELNLSSLELGDSALYFCASSGGVTNEQFFGPGTRLTVL.